This is a list of T cell receptor beta chains from one sample in a study of T cells in Graves' hyperthyroidism and ophthalmopathy. TCRdb processed the multiplex PCR reads anew with MiXCR; each CDR3 protein has one entry. The table lists 250,000 or so distinct CDR3 sequences, roughly 15% of them singletons. Sequencing was carried out using blood. These receptors all stem from a woman in her 50s with Graves' hyperthyroidism that later progressed to Graves' ophthalmopathy. Both conserved end residues are part of each CDR3. The D gene is left open where the match is weak. Rows give clone size only sometimes, using once, few, many, or a class for an expanded clone.

CDR3 protein,CDR3 DNA,clone size,D gene,J gene,V gene
CASSDTGSPNEKLFF,TGTGCCAGCAGCGACACAGGGTCGCCGAATGAAAAACTGTTTTTT,NA,NA,TRBJ1-4,TRBV6-1
CASSLDSFNEQFF,TGTGCCAGCAGCTTAGACTCTTTCAATGAGCAGTTCTTC,many,NA,TRBJ2-1,TRBV7-9
CSARDYVYEQYF,TGCAGTGCTAGGGACTATGTCTACGAGCAGTACTTC,many,NA,TRBJ2-7,TRBV20-1
CASGLAGANVLTF,TGTGCTAGTGGTTTGGCAGGGGCCAACGTCCTGACTTTC,NA,NA,TRBJ2-6,TRBV12-5
CASSLALSDRGPSGANVLTF,TGCGCCAGCAGCTTGGCCTTGTCCGACAGGGGGCCCTCTGGGGCCAACGTCCTGACTTTC,few,TRBD1,TRBJ2-6,TRBV5-1
CSARGETSVEDEQFF,TGCAGTGCTAGAGGGGAGACTAGCGTCGAGGATGAGCAGTTCTTC,many,TRBD2,TRBJ2-1,TRBV20-1
CASSLPGTGIYEQYF,TGTGCCAGCAGCTTACCGGGGACAGGGATCTACGAGCAGTACTTC,many,TRBD1,TRBJ2-7,TRBV5-8
CASRTGPYRASSYEQYF,TGCGCCAGCAGAACCGGCCCATACAGGGCCAGCTCCTACGAGCAGTACTTC,many,NA,TRBJ2-7,TRBV5-1
CASSIADRVPYEQYF,TGTGCCAGTAGTATAGCGGACAGGGTCCCCTACGAGCAGTACTTC,NA,TRBD1,TRBJ2-7,TRBV19
CASSLPGASYYGYTF,TGTGCCAGCAGCTTACCAGGGGCCAGCTACTATGGCTACACCTTC,few,NA,TRBJ1-2,TRBV7-3
CASKLDGEQYF,TGTGCCAGCAAGTTGGACGGCGAGCAGTACTTC,few,NA,TRBJ2-7,TRBV6-1
CASSESAFTTGELFF,TGTGCCAGCAGTGAATCTGCCTTCACAACCGGGGAGCTGTTTTTT,many,NA,TRBJ2-2,TRBV2
CASSLSGIEETQYF,TGCGCCAGCAGCTTGTCCGGGATCGAGGAGACCCAGTACTTC,many,NA,TRBJ2-5,TRBV5-1
CASSVGGGYNEQFF,TGTGCCAGCAGCGTGGGAGGGGGTTACAATGAGCAGTTCTTC,NA,NA,TRBJ2-1,TRBV11-2
CASSLKPTSYPYNEQFF,TGCGCCAGCAGCTTAAAACCTACTAGCTACCCCTACAATGAGCAGTTCTTC,many,NA,TRBJ2-1,TRBV5-1
CASSPGAAFPQYF,TGCGCCAGCTCCCCAGGGGCAGCCTTCCCCCAGTACTTC,NA,NA,TRBJ2-5,TRBV10-1
CASSLVSAGRGGPEAFF,TGCGCCAGCAGCTTGGTATCTGCTGGCAGAGGCGGGCCTGAAGCTTTCTTT,many,NA,TRBJ1-1,TRBV5-1
CASSLLLGVGTEAFF,TGTGCCAGCAGCCTATTGTTAGGGGTGGGGACTGAAGCTTTCTTT,NA,NA,TRBJ1-1,TRBV3-1
CASSQIGGQDLLGSYEQYF,TGTGCCAGCAGCCAAATCGGGGGACAGGACCTATTGGGGTCCTACGAGCAGTACTTC,few,TRBD1,TRBJ2-7,TRBV4-2
CASSPYSEGSTDTQYF,TGTGCCAGCAGCCCTTATAGCGAAGGTAGCACAGATACGCAGTATTTT,NA,NA,TRBJ2-3,TRBV5-1
CASSLVAPTAQETQYF,TGTGCCAGCAGCTTAGTAGCCCCGACGGCCCAAGAGACCCAGTACTTC,many,NA,TRBJ2-5,TRBV11-2
CSATPRANTEAFF,TGCAGTGCTACTCCAAGGGCGAACACTGAAGCTTTCTTT,few,NA,TRBJ1-1,TRBV20-1
CASSGDVETQYF,TGCGCCAGCAGCGGCGATGTGGAGACCCAGTACTTC,many,NA,TRBJ2-5,TRBV5-1
CASKYLGTADTQYF,TGTGCCAGCAAGTACCTTGGAACGGCAGATACGCAGTATTTT,many,NA,TRBJ2-3,TRBV2
CASSQKGKNTGELFF,TGCGCCAGCAGCCAAAAGGGAAAGAACACCGGGGAGCTGTTTTTT,NA,NA,TRBJ2-2,TRBV5-1
CSASPTSGSGHEQFF,TGCAGTGCTAGCCCGACTAGCGGGAGTGGGCATGAGCAGTTCTTC,many,TRBD2,TRBJ2-1,TRBV20-1
CASSSYPGLAGVDEQFF,TGCGCCAGCAGCTCATATCCGGGACTAGCGGGAGTGGATGAGCAGTTCTTC,many,TRBD2,TRBJ2-1,TRBV5-1
CASSREARPTNEKLFF,TGTGCCAGCAGTAGGGAAGCGAGACCAACTAATGAAAAACTGTTTTTT,many,NA,TRBJ1-4,TRBV27
CASSIARLSNQPQHF,TGTGCCAGTAGTATAGCAAGGCTATCCAATCAGCCCCAGCATTTT,NA,NA,TRBJ1-5,TRBV19
CASRAGTDQETQYF,TGTGCCAGCAGGGCAGGGACAGACCAAGAGACCCAGTACTTC,many,TRBD1,TRBJ2-5,TRBV2
CASSQATGAYNEKLFF,TGCGCCAGCAGCCAGGCGACAGGGGCCTATAATGAAAAACTGTTTTTT,NA,TRBD1,TRBJ1-4,TRBV5-1
CASSGGLTLYQETQYF,TGTGCCAGCAGCGGTGGACTAACTTTATACCAAGAGACCCAGTACTTC,many,NA,TRBJ2-5,TRBV7-9
CSSRGTGELFF,TGCTCATCCAGGGGCACCGGGGAGCTGTTTTTT,few,NA,TRBJ2-2,TRBV5-1
CSARHLDEQFF,TGCAGTGCTCGACATTTGGATGAGCAGTTCTTC,many,NA,TRBJ2-1,TRBV20-1
CASSVGPMAGGGYTF,TGTGCCAGCAGTGTCGGTCCTATGGCAGGGGGTGGCTACACCTTC,few,TRBD1,TRBJ1-2,TRBV6-1
CASSSGIGTGELFF,TGTGCCAGCAGCTCAGGGATCGGCACCGGGGAGCTGTTTTTT,few,NA,TRBJ2-2,TRBV7-3
CAISRANTEAFF,TGTGCCATCAGCAGGGCGAACACTGAAGCTTTCTTT,many,NA,TRBJ1-1,TRBV10-3
CASRDLDIQYF,TGTGCCAGCCGGGATCTAGACATTCAGTACTTC,many,NA,TRBJ2-4,TRBV11-2
CAWHLAGGTSTFF,TGTGCCTGGCACCTCGCTGGGGGGACGTCGACTTTCTTT,many,NA,TRBJ1-1,TRBV30
CASSPRLARETQYF,TGTGCCAGCAGCCCGCGACTAGCGCGGGAGACCCAGTACTTC,NA,TRBD2,TRBJ2-5,TRBV7-9
CASSLGRATGELFF,TGTGCCAGCAGCTTAGGGAGGGCGACCGGGGAGCTGTTTTTT,few,NA,TRBJ2-2,TRBV13